These T cell receptor beta chains were read from a single sample in a study of shared clonotypes between healthy human individuals. The assay was immunoSEQ multiplex PCR, and TCRdb's table has in-frame clones only and misses some. The data contain some 1,600,000 clones, around 98% of them singletons. The sequenced sample was naive CD4+ T cells sorted from blood. The receptors originated from a man aged 25 to 40 in good health. Both conserved end residues are part of each CDR3. The D gene is left open where the match is weak.

j_call d_call v_call cdr3_aa cdr3_nt
TRBJ1-5 NA TRBV19 CASSIVGGNQPQHF TGTGCCAGTAGTATCGTGGGAGGGAATCAGCCCCAGCATTTT
TRBJ2-7 TRBD2 TRBV2 CASIAGEAYEQYF TGTGCCAGCATAGCGGGAGAAGCCTACGAGCAGTACTTC
TRBJ1-2 NA TRBV4-3 CASSLSGGYGYTF TGCGCCAGCAGCCTGTCCGGGGGCTATGGCTACACCTTC
TRBJ2-3 NA TRBV2 CASSIGTFTDTQYF TGTGCCAGCAGTATCGGGACATTCACAGATACGCAGTATTTT
TRBJ2-1 TRBD1 TRBV6-1 CASNLGTGVYNEQFF TGTGCCAGCAACCTCGGGACAGGGGTCTACAATGAGCAGTTCTTC
TRBJ1-1 NA TRBV6-1 CASKQGPNTEAFF TGTGCCAGCAAGCAGGGCCCGAACACTGAAGCTTTCTTT
TRBJ1-5 TRBD1 TRBV7-2 CASSSTGLGQPQHF TGTGCCAGCAGCTCGACAGGGTTGGGTCAGCCCCAGCATTTT
TRBJ2-1 TRBD1 TRBV7-6 CASSLVRTGRSYNEQFF TGTGCCAGCAGCTTAGTTCGGACAGGCCGTTCCTACAATGAGCAGTTCTTC
TRBJ2-7 NA TRBV10-3 CAISEYVSSYEQYF TGTGCCATCAGTGAGTATGTCAGCTCCTACGAGCAGTACTTC
TRBJ1-1 NA TRBV18 CASSPFTGSEAFF TGTGCCAGCTCACCCTTTACGGGGAGTGAAGCTTTCTTT
TRBJ1-5 TRBD1 TRBV19 CASRRDSGYSNQPQHF TGTGCCAGTAGAAGGGACAGCGGATATAGCAATCAGCCCCAGCATTTT
TRBJ1-1 NA TRBV27 CASSRTATEAFF TGTGCCAGCAGTCGGACAGCCACTGAAGCTTTCTTT